These 10 T cell receptor beta chains originate from one sample sequenced in a study of cytomegalovirus exposure and HLA in healthy donors. The PCR was carried out with 60 Vbeta primers and 13 Jbeta primers. The protocol was immunoSEQ multiplex PCR, while the TCRdb copy is restricted to in-frame clones and leaves out a portion. The profile covers 150,000 to 200,000 clones, with around 78% appearing a single time and around 1% taken by the ten largest. Sequenced input: PBMCs. The receptors stem from a woman in her 40s in good health and CMV-seronegative.

The CDR3 bases are TGTGCCAGCAGCTCGCCTTGGAGGGTGAAAACCGGGGAGCTGTTTTTT. It yields the protein CASSSPWRVKTGELFF. The rearrangement joins TRBV7-2 to TRBJ2-2, with D possibly matching TRBD2 (6 bases). V was shortened by 4 bases and J by 5 bases, with 17 bases between the two germline ends. CDR1 and CDR2 (germline): SGHTA, FQGNSA. This CDR3 contains 16 residues.

This clone was seen only a few times. The chain combines TRBV29-1 with TRBJ2-3; TRBD2 agrees at 10 bases. Looked up from germline, CDR1 is SQVTM and CDR2 is ANQGSEA. The CDR3 runs to 13 residues. V dropped 4 bases and J dropped 7; count of bases not matched to a gene: 5. CDR3 DNA sequence: TGCAGCGTTGCCCAGCGGGAGGGAAATACGCAGTATTTT. Translating gives CSVAQREGNTQYF.

V gene TRBV28 combines with J gene TRBJ1-2; the D is unclear. V was trimmed by 5 bases and J by 3 bases, leaving 7 bases between them. The CDR3 sequence is 12 residues long. Germline loops: CDR1 MDHEN, CDR2 SYDVKM. The CDR3 nucleotides read TGTGCCAGCAGTGACATCTACTATGGCTACACCTTC. Its translation is CASSDIYYGYTF.

The rearrangement links TRBV19 to TRBJ2-7, with D perhaps TRBD2 (6 bases). Trimming cost V 3 bases and J 0 bases, with 9 bases left between them. Germline CDR1 LNHDA, CDR2 SQIVND (reference sequence). The CDR3 totals 14 residues. CDR3 sequence (DNA): TGTGCCAGTAGTATGGGGGGTGACTCCTACGAGCAGTACTTC. It specifies CASSMGGDSYEQYF.

A few counts support this clone. The rearrangement joins TRBV5-4 to TRBJ1-1; perhaps TRBD1 as D (6 bases). The V end lost 1 base, the J end lost 2 bases, and 12 bases lay between the germline ends. This CDR3 is 15 amino acids long. Per germline, CDR1 SGHNT and CDR2 YYREEE (reference sequence). DNA for the CDR3: TGTGCCAGCAGCTTGAATTCAGGGGTTAACACTGAAGCTTTCTTT. This encodes CASSLNSGVNTEAFF.

The gene calls are TRBV19 and TRBJ1-2; TRBD1 agrees at 7 bases. The CDR3 has 16 amino acids. J gave up 4 bases and V 5 bases, and 13 bases lay outside the gene matches. Germline CDR1 LNHDA, CDR2 SQIVND (reference sequence). The CDR3 here is CASSHQVFGTAYGYTF. The CDR3 coding sequence is TGTGCCAGTAGTCACCAAGTATTCGGGACAGCCTATGGCTACACCTTC. The complete variable domain, with remaining parts taken from reference TRBV19 and TRBJ1-2, reads DGGITQSPKYLFRKEGQNVTLSCEQNLNHDAMYWYRQDPGQGLRLIYYSQIVNDFQKGDIAEGYSVSREKKESFPLTVTSAQKNPTAFYLCASSHQVFGTAYGYTFGSGTRLTVV.

The J gene is TRBJ2-5, the V gene TRBV30; the D is unclear. CDR1 and CDR2 (germline): GTSNPN, SVGIG (reference sequence). V shed 0 bases and J shed 1 base, with 9 bases lying between them. The CDR3 consists of 14 residues. The CDR3 region is CAWSVLAVQETQYF. The CDR3 DNA is TGTGCCTGGAGTGTATTGGCAGTCCAAGAGACCCAGTACTTC. The full variable domain, in which reference TRBV30 and TRBJ2-5 provide the parts outside the CDR3, is SQTIHQWPATLVQPVGSPLSLECTVEGTSNPNLYWYRQAAGRGLQLLFYSVGIGQISSEVPQNLSASRPQDRQFILSSKKLLLSDSGFYLCAWSVLAVQETQYFGPGTRLLVL.

The rearrangement joins TRBV13 to TRBJ2-1; 9 nucleotides align to TRBD2. The V gene end was trimmed by 5 bases and the J gene end by 6 bases; junction bases not matched to a gene: 8. The CDR3 extends over 15 amino acids. Germline CDR1 is PRHDT and CDR2 is FYEKMQ (reference sequence). CDR3 sequence (DNA): TGTGCCAGCAGCGTACCCTCTAGCGGGATCAATGAGCAGTTCTTC. The encoded protein is CASSVPSSGINEQFF.

The gene calls are TRBV7-2 and TRBJ2-5, with D uncertain. The CDR3 runs to 14 residues. Germline V gene sequence: CDR1 SGHTA, CDR2 FQGNSA. The V end was cut by 5 bases, the J end by 5 bases, with 15 bases between. CDR3: CASSTQLAGETQYF. CDR3 bases: TGTGCCAGCAGCACCCAATTAGCTGGGGAGACCCAGTACTTC.

The chain couples TRBV30 to TRBJ1-1; 8 positions agree with TRBD1. V trimming: 1 base; J trimming: 4 bases; junction bases outside the gene matches: 8. Germline V CDR1 and CDR2: GTSNPN, SVGIG (reference sequence). The CDR3 runs to 15 residues. CDR3 sequence: CAWSALPTGATEAFF. In DNA form, the CDR3 reads TGTGCCTGGAGTGCCCTCCCGACAGGGGCCACTGAAGCTTTCTTT.